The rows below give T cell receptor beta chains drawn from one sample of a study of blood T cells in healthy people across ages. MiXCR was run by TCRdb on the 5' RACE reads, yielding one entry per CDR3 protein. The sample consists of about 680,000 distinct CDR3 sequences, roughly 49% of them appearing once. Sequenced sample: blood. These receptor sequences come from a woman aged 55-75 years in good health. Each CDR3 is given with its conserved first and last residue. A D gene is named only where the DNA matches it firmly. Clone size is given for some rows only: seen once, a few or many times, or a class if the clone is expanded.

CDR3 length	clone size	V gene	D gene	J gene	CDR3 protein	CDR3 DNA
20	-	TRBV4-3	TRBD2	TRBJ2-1	CASSQGGASGRLGSYNEQFF	TGCGCCAGCAGCCAAGGTGGAGCTAGCGGGAGGTTAGGCTCCTACAATGAGCAGTTCTTC
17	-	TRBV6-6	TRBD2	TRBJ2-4	CASSYPLAGADKNIQYF	TGTGCCAGCAGTTACCCTCTAGCGGGAGCGGACAAAAACATTCAGTACTTC
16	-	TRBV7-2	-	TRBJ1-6	CASSLRSAEEGSPLHF	TGTGCCAGCAGCTTAAGGTCAGCCGAGGAAGGATCACCCCTCCACTTT
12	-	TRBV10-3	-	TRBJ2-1	CAIIGSYNEQFF	TGTGCCATCATTGGATCCTACAATGAGCAGTTCTTC
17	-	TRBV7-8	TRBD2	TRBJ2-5	CASSLASSGSGLETQYF	TGTGCCAGCAGCTTAGCTTCTAGCGGGAGTGGTCTGGAGACCCAGTACTTC
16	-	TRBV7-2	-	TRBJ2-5	CASSLLRVLSGGTQYF	TGTGCCAGCAGCTTATTAAGGGTACTCTCAGGTGGGACCCAGTACTTC
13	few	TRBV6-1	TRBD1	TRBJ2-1	CASRGTGANEQFF	TGTGCCAGCAGGGGGACAGGGGCCAATGAGCAGTTCTTC
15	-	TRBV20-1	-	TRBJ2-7	CSALSVRHLTYEQYF	TGCAGTGCCCTGTCAGTGAGACACCTCACCTACGAGCAGTACTTC
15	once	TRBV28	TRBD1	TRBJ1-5	CASSLGQGVGKPQHF	TGTGCCAGCAGCCTCGGACAGGGGGTAGGGAAGCCCCAGCATTTT
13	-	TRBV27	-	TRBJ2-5	CASSVDGVNEQYF	TGTGCCAGCAGTGTAGATGGAGTCAATGAGCAGTACTTC
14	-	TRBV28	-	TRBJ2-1	CASTRQRSYNEQFF	TGTGCCAGCACCAGACAGCGCTCCTACAATGAGCAGTTCTTC
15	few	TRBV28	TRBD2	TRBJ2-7	CASSLLAGVFDEQYF	TGTGCCAGCAGTTTACTAGCGGGAGTATTCGACGAGCAGTACTTC
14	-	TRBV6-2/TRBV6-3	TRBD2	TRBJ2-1	CASSSGTRFDEQFF	TGTGCCAGCAGCTCCGGGACTAGGTTCGATGAGCAGTTCTTC
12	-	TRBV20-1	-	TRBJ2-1	CSASTPPGPGFF	TGCAGTGCTAGCACCCCTCCGGGACCCGGGTTCTTC
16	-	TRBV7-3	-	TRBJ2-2	CASSLNSISDPGELFF	TGTGCCAGCAGCTTAAATTCGATTAGTGATCCCGGGGAGCTGTTTTTT
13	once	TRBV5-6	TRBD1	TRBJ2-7	CASSFDRDYEQYF	TGTGCCAGCAGCTTCGACAGGGACTACGAGCAGTACTTC
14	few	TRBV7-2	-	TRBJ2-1	CASSLGWGEDEQFF	TGTGCCAGCAGCTTAGGCTGGGGGGAGGATGAGCAGTTCTTC
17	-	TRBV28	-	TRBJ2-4	CASRAPLGAGEESKQYF	TGTGCCAGCAGGGCCCCATTAGGAGCGGGTGAGGAGTCCAAGCAGTACTTC
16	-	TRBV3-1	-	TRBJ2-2	CASSQGTSRGAGELFF	TGTGCCAGCAGCCAGGGTACTAGTAGAGGCGCCGGGGAGCTGTTTTTT
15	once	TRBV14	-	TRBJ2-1	CASSRDHHSYNEQFF	TGTGCCAGCAGCCGGGACCACCACTCCTACAATGAGCAGTTCTTC
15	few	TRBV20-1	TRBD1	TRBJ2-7	CSAPDRVLAHYEQYF	TGCAGTGCTCCGGACAGGGTTTTGGCTCACTACGAGCAGTACTTC
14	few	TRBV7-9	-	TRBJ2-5	CASSPLTDWETQYF	TGTGCCAGCAGCCCGTTGACAGATTGGGAGACCCAGTACTTC
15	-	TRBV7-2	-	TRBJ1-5	CASSQGLQSNQPQHF	TGTGCCAGCAGCCAAGGGTTGCAAAGCAATCAGCCCCAGCATTTT
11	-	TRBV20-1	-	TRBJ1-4	CSARGLEKLFF	TGCAGTGCTAGGGGACTAGAAAAACTGTTTTTT
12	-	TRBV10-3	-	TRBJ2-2	CAIKGTTGELFF	TGTGCCATCAAGGGTACTACCGGGGAGCTGTTTTTT
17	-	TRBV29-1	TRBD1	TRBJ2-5	CSADLDVGQGVQETQYF	TGCAGCGCTGACCTAGATGTTGGACAGGGTGTCCAAGAGACCCAGTACTTC
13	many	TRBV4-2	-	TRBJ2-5	CASSQVSEETQYF	TGTGCCAGCAGCCAAGTGTCAGAGGAGACCCAGTACTTC